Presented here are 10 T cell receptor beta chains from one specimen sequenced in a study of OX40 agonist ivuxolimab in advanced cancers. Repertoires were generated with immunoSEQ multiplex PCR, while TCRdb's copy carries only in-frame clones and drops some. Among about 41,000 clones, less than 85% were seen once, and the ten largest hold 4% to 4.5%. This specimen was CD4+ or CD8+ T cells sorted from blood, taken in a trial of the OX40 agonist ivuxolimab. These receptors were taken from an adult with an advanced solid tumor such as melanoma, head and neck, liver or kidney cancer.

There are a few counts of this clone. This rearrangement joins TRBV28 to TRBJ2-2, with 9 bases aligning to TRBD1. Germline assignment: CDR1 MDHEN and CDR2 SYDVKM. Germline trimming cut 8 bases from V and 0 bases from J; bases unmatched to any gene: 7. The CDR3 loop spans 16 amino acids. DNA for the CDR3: TGTGCCAGCCGACGAGGGGACAGGGCGAACACCGGGGAGCTGTTTTTT. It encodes CASRRGDRANTGELFF.

In nucleotides, the CDR3 is TGTGCCAGCTCCCTCGAGGGGGGAAGCACTGAAGCTTTCTTT. It translates to CASSLEGGSTEAFF. The genes are TRBV18 and TRBJ1-1; possible D gene TRBD1, 6 bases. The germline gives CDR1 KGHSH, CDR2 LQKENI. The CDR3 loop spans 14 amino acids. V lost 6 bases and J 4 bases, leaving 15 bases between the germline ends.

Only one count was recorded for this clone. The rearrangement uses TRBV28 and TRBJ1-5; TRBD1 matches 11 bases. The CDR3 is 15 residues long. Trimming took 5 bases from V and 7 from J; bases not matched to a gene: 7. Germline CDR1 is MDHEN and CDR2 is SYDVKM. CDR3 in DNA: TGTGCCAGCAGTGGGACAGGGGGATATAGACAGCCCCAGCATTTT. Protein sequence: CASSGTGGYRQPQHF.

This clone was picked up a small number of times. The CDR3 nucleotides read TGCGCCAGCAGCCGACCGGGACAGGGGGCGGCCGAGCAGTACTTC. As protein: CASSRPGQGAAEQYF. The chain is built from TRBV4-1 and TRBJ2-7, with TRBD1 matching 12 bases. The V gene's germline CDR1 is MGHRA and CDR2 YSYEKL. The junction had 7 bases not matched to a gene; V was cut back by 4 bases and J by 6 bases. The CDR3 sequence is 15 residues long.

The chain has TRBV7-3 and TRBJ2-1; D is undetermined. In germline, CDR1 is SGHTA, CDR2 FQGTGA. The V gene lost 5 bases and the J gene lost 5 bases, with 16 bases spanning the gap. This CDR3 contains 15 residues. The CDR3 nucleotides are TGTGCCAGCAGCCTTAGGCCTCGCGCGGACAATGAGCAGTTCTTC. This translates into CASSLRPRADNEQFF. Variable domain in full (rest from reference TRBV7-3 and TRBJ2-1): GAGVSQTPSNKVTEKGKYVELRCDPISGHTALYWYRQSLGQGPEFLIYFQGTGAADDSGLPNDRFFAVRPEGSVSTLKIQRTERGDSAVYLCASSLRPRADNEQFFGPGTRLTVL.

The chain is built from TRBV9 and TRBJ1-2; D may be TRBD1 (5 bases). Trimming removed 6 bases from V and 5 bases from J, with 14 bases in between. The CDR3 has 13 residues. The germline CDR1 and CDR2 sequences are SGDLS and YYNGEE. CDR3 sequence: CASKGLGEYGYTF. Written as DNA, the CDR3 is TGTGCCAGCAAGGGCTTGGGGGAGTATGGCTACACCTTC.

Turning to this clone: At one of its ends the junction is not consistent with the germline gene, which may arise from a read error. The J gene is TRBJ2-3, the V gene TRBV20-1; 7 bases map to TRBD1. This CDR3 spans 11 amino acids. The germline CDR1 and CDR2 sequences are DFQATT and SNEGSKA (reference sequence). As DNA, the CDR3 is TGCAGTGCTACCTCCGGGACAGCAACTTTTTGG. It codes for CSATSGTATFW.

The CDR3 bases are TGTGCCAGCAGCCCCCCCCGGACTAGCCTGAACACCGGGGAGCTGTTTTTT. Amino acids: CASSPPRTSLNTGELFF. J is TRBJ2-2 and V is TRBV9; 8 positions agree with TRBD2. The ends lost 4 bases at V and 1 base at J; junction bases unmatched: 9. CDR1 and CDR2 (germline): SGDLS, YYNGEE. The CDR3 is made up of 17 amino acids.

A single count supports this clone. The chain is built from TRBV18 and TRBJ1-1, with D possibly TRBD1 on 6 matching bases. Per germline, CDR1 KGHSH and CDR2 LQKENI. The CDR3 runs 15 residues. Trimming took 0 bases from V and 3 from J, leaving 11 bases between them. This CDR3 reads CASSPPTGLYTEAFF. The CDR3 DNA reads TGTGCCAGCTCACCACCAACAGGGTTGTACACTGAAGCTTTCTTT.

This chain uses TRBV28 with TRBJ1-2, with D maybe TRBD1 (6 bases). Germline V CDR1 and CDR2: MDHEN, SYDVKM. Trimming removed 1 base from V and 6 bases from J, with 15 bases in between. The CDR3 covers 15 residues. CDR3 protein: CASSLFTSGGHGYTF. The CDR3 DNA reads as TGTGCCAGCAGTTTATTCACGTCGGGGGGCCATGGCTACACCTTC.